The 20 T cell receptor beta chains below all came from one sample that was sequenced in a study of blood T cell repertoires in COVID-19 (dated by TCRdb to between 2020 and 2021). The library came from the immunoSEQ multiplex PCR assay. Not all clones reach the TCRdb copy of this immuneACCESS table, which keeps in-frame sequences only. Checked studies attribute under half of the gap to unresolved V genes and leave the rest unexplained. Recorded for this sample are 150,000 to 200,000 clones; around 92% of them occurred a single time. The top ten constitute about 2.8% of the sample. The sample comprised peripheral blood. The source of these receptors is a man between 60 and 70 years old with acute or convalescent COVID-19.

The chain combines TRBV12-5 with TRBJ1-6, with 11 positions matching TRBD1. Per the germline V gene, CDR1 is LGHNT and CDR2 is FRNRAP. The CDR3 is 15 amino acids. The J segment lost 9 bases and the V segment lost 5 bases, leaving 6 bases of the junction unmatched. DNA for the CDR3: TGTGCTAGTGGTGACCGGGACAGGGGGGGTTCACCCCTCCACTTT. It is translated as CASGDRDRGGSPLHF.

This clone was seen just once. The chain employs TRBV4-1 and TRBJ2-2, with D unclear. The CDR3 totals 15 residues. Trimming took off 2 bases at V and 5 bases at J, with 12 bases between the two ends. Germline loops: CDR1 MGHRA, CDR2 YSYEKL. The CDR3 reads CASSQPQVVTGELFF. The DNA of the CDR3 is TGCGCCAGCAGCCAACCCCAGGTCGTGACCGGGGAGCTGTTTTTT.

The rearrangement uses TRBV24-1 and TRBJ1-2, with 9 bases matching TRBD1. The CDR3 runs 13 residues. With 9 bases clipped from V and 8 bases from J, the junction kept 9 bases outside the gene matches. Germline V CDR1 and CDR2: KGHDR, SFDVKD. The CDR3 loop reads CATETDRGEGYTF. The CDR3, as DNA: TGTGCCACCGAAACGGACAGGGGCGAGGGCTACACCTTC.

The chain links TRBV19 to TRBJ1-5; D is uncertain. The CDR3 runs to 15 residues. V lost 10 bases and J lost 0, with 16 bases in between. Germline CDR1 and CDR2: LNHDA and SQIVND (reference sequence). The CDR3 DNA reads TGTGCCACAGTCCCCCGACGGGGTAGCAATCAGCCCCAGCATTTT. As protein: CATVPRRGSNQPQHF.

This chain connects TRBV7-2 to TRBJ2-1; 14 bases are a match to TRBD2. This CDR3 region has 14 residues. Germline values: CDR1 SGHTA, CDR2 FQGNSA. The ends lost 5 bases at V and 14 bases at J; junction bases unmatched: 8. The CDR3 loop reads CASSLTGTSGGKFF. The CDR3 DNA follows: TGTGCCAGCAGCCTAACCGGGACTAGCGGGGGAAAGTTCTTC.

The rearrangement joins TRBV5-1 to TRBJ2-6; 8 bases line up with TRBD1. Unmatched junction bases numbered 14, after V lost 6 bases and J lost 0 bases. Germline V CDR1 and CDR2: SGHRS, YFSETQ. The CDR3 has 19 residues. The CDR3 loop is CASTNSGTGIFSGANVLTF. The CDR3 DNA reads TGCGCCAGCACCAATAGTGGGACAGGAATCTTCTCTGGGGCCAACGTCCTGACTTTC.

The chain joins TRBV5-1 to TRBJ1-1; perhaps TRBD1 as D (5 bases). Trimming pared 3 bases from V and 0 bases from J, leaving 6 bases between. Germline lookup yields CDR1 SGHRS and CDR2 YFSETQ. The CDR3 length is 13 residues. The CDR3 region has the DNA TGCGCCAGCAGCTCGGGGGTGAACACTGAAGCTTTCTTT. This encodes CASSSGVNTEAFF.

The chain joins TRBV29-1 to TRBJ2-7; 8 nucleotides agree with TRBD2. The length of the CDR3 is 13 residues. Germline trimming cut 3 bases from V and 2 bases from J; bases unmatched to any gene: 3. Germline V gene data show CDR1 as SQVTM and CDR2 as ANQGSEA. The CDR3 reads CSVDSGGTYEQYF. The CDR3 coding sequence is TGCAGCGTTGACAGCGGGGGCACCTACGAGCAGTACTTC.

This clone was found a few times. V gene TRBV3-1 (or the pseudogene TRBV3-2) combines with J gene TRBJ2-7; 9 nucleotides line up with TRBD1. The V gene end was trimmed by 3 bases and the J gene end by 5 bases; junction bases not matched to a gene: 5. Germline V lookup: CDR1 LGHDT, CDR2 YNNKEL (reference sequence). The CDR3 runs 14 residues. Here the CDR3 reads CASSHTGQGNEQYF. CDR3 nucleotide sequence: TGTGCCAGCAGCCACACGGGACAGGGAAACGAGCAGTACTTC.

With regard to this clone: At one end, the junction sequence differs from germline, possibly due to a read error. The chain is built from TRBV6-1 and TRBJ2-3; 8 bases line up with TRBD1. The CDR3 consists of 14 residues. CDR1 MNHNS and CDR2 SASEGT come from the germline V gene. The CDR3 spells CASGEDRATDTQYF. The CDR3 nucleotides read TGTGCCAGCGGTGAGGACAGGGCCACAGATACGCAGTATTTT.

The gene calls are TRBV4-2 and TRBJ1-4; D unresolved. The CDR3 totals 16 residues. Trimming stripped 4 bases from V and 0 bases from J, with 12 bases between. In germline, CDR1 is LGHNA, CDR2 YNFKEQ. The DNA for the CDR3 is TGTGCCAGCAGCCGAGACTCCTCCGCAACTAATGAAAAACTGTTTTTT. Residues: CASSRDSSATNEKLFF.

The rearrangement uses TRBV10-2 and TRBJ2-2, with no clear D. Germline CDR1 WSHSY, CDR2 SAAADI. V gave up 0 bases and J gave up 6 bases, with 5 bases separating them. The CDR3 length is 13 residues. The DNA for the CDR3 is TGCGCCAGCAGTGAGTCGGCGGCCGGGGAGCTGTTTTTT. Encoded protein: CASSESAAGELFF.

The chain combines TRBV5-1 with TRBJ1-1; maybe TRBD1 (6 bases). The germline V gene encodes CDR1 SGHRS and CDR2 YFSETQ. The CDR3 sequence is 15 residues long. V lost 4 bases and J lost 4, with 17 bases in between. The CDR3 loop is CASSPPGGGLTEAFF. CDR3 DNA: TGCGCCAGCAGCCCCCCGGGGGGGGGCCTCACTGAAGCTTTCTTT.

V and J are TRBV7-2 and TRBJ2-7; 9 nucleotides agree with TRBD2. Germline trimming cut 6 bases from V and 10 bases from J; bases unmatched to any gene: 7. The length of the CDR3 is 12 residues. The V gene's germline CDR1 is SGHTA and CDR2 FQGNSA. The CDR3 region is CASRNPGLAQYF. The DNA for the CDR3 is TGTGCCAGCAGAAACCCGGGACTAGCCCAGTACTTC.

The chain joins TRBV24-1 to TRBJ2-1, with 10 bases identical to TRBD2. Germline V gives CDR1 KGHDR, CDR2 SFDVKD. The CDR3 loop spans 17 amino acids. V lost 4 bases, J lost 1 base, and 6 bases stayed unmatched. The CDR3 DNA follows: TGTGCCACCAGTGACCCCACTAGCGGGGTTTCCTACAATGAGCAGTTCTTC. Its translation: CATSDPTSGVSYNEQFF.

V usage is TRBV27 and J usage is TRBJ1-1, with D possibly matching TRBD1 (5 bases). The CDR3 spans 14 residues. Germline CDR1 MNHEY, CDR2 SMNVEV (reference sequence). V was shortened by 7 bases and J by 2 bases, with 14 bases between the two germline ends. The CDR3 spells CASIGGTRNTEAFF. The CDR3, as DNA: TGTGCCAGCATTGGAGGGACCCGAAACACTGAAGCTTTCTTT.

This rearrangement joins TRBV11-2 to TRBJ2-7; 11 positions match TRBD2. The CDR3 consists of 16 residues. V shed 3 bases, J shed 2 bases, and the junction held 6 bases outside the gene matches. Germline values: CDR1 SGHAT, CDR2 FQNNGV. CDR3 sequence (DNA): TGTGCCAGCAGCTTGACTCTAGCGGGGGGCGCCTACGAGCAGTACTTC. This translates into CASSLTLAGGAYEQYF.

The chain couples TRBV19 to TRBJ2-7; maybe TRBD2 (6 bases). Germline CDR1 and CDR2: LNHDA and SQIVND (reference sequence). The V gene lost 8 bases and the J gene lost 7 bases, with 21 bases spanning the gap. The CDR3 totals 14 residues. The CDR3 region is CASQLGGGAEEQYF. CDR3 sequence (DNA): TGTGCCAGTCAATTGGGTGGAGGGGCCGAAGAGCAGTACTTC. Drawing the rest from reference TRBV19 and TRBJ2-7, the complete variable domain is DGGITQSPKYLFRKEGQNVTLSCEQNLNHDAMYWYRQDPGQGLRLIYYSQIVNDFQKGDIAEGYSVSREKKESFPLTVTSAQKNPTAFYLCASQLGGGAEEQYFGPGTRLTVT.

The chain combines TRBV11-2 with TRBJ1-2; D is possibly TRBD1 (6 bases). V was trimmed by 0 bases and J by 8 bases, leaving 13 bases between them. The CDR3 contains 14 residues. The germline V gene has CDR1 SGHAT and CDR2 FQNNGV. As DNA, the CDR3 is TGTGCCAGCAGCTTAGATATGGCAGGGGTCGGCTACACCTTC. Encoded protein: CASSLDMAGVGYTF.

V and J are TRBV7-2 and TRBJ2-2, with 10 bases fitting TRBD1. Per germline, CDR1 SGHTA and CDR2 FQGNSA. Trimming took 0 bases from V and 8 from J; bases not matched to a gene: 3. The CDR3 length is 15 residues. Written as DNA, the CDR3 is TGTGCCAGCAGCTTAGCGGGACAGGGGACTGGGGAGCTGTTTTTT. As protein: CASSLAGQGTGELFF.